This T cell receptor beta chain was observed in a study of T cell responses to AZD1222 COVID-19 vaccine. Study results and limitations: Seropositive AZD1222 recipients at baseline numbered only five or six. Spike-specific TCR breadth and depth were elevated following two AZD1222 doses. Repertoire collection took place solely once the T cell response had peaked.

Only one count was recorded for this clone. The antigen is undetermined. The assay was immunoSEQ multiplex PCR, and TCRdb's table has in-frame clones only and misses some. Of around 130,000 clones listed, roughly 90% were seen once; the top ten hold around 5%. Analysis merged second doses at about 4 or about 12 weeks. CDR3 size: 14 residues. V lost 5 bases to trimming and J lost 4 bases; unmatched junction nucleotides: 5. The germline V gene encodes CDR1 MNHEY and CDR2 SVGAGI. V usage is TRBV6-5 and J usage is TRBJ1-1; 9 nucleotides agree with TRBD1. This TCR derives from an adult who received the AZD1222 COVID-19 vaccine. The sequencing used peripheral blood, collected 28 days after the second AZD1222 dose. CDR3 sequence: CASSRTGESTEAFF. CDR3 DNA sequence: TGTGCCAGCAGTCGGACAGGGGAGAGCACTGAAGCTTTCTTT.